This record looks at one TCR beta chain sequence and its context. Profiled with immunoSEQ multiplex PCR; TCRdb holds only in-frame clones, not every one. The sample shows roughly 97,000 clones, approximately 88% of them seen only once. This entry belongs to a study of PD-1 blockade in classical Hodgkin lymphoma. Autologous stem cell transplantation was followed by relapse in every patient, and brentuximab vedotin exposure varied. The CDR3 totals 16 residues. The germline gives CDR1 LNHDA, CDR2 SQIVND (reference sequence). With 8 bases removed from V and 4 bases from J, the gap between germline ends came to 23 bases.

The material was peripheral blood mononuclear cells (PBMCs), obtained at baseline. The V gene is TRBV19, the J gene TRBJ1-2, with a tentative D call TRBD1 (6 bases). This sequence was found in a human donor with classical Hodgkin lymphoma. CDR3 protein: CASHEDYVGGPYGYTF. As DNA, the CDR3 is TGTGCCAGTCACGAGGATTATGTCGGGGGGCCCTATGGCTACACCTTC.